This entry features one TCR beta chain sequence. The data originate from a study of blood T cell repertoires in COVID-19. The CDR3 contains 19 residues. Losses at the gene ends were 1 base for V and 0 bases for J; bases not matched to a gene: 8. CDR1 MNHEY and CDR2 SMNVEV come from the germline V gene (reference sequence). Profiled with immunoSEQ multiplex PCR; TCRdb holds only in-frame clones, not every one. The table lists roughly 150,000 clones, approximately 89% of them singletons. The chain has TRBV27 and TRBJ1-6; 8 bases match TRBD1. The sample consisted of peripheral blood. The source of this sequence is a human donor in a cohort sampled during active COVID-19. The CDR3 coding sequence is TGTGCCAGCAGTTTATACTGGACAGGGAAGAGCTCCTATAATTCACCCCTCCACTTT. It translates to CASSLYWTGKSSYNSPLHF.